A selection of T cell receptor beta chains follows, all from one sample in a study of blood T cell repertoires in COVID-19. Data came from immunoSEQ multiplex PCR; TCRdb stores just in-frame clones and leaves some out. The table includes about 330,000 clones, approximately 89% detected once. Sequencing was performed on PBMCs or T cells enriched from blood (not recorded which). The receptors were gathered from a woman in her 30s who had recovered from COVID-19. CDR3s include the opening cysteine and the closing phenylalanine or tryptophan. D genes are given only for firm matches. Size tells how often a clone was seen (once, few, many) or the class of an expanded clone, and some rows leave it out.

d_gene: .; j_gene: TRBJ1-1; v_gene: TRBV11-3; abundance: .; CDR3nt: TGTGCCAGCAGCCTTCGCGGGAACACTGAAGCTTTCTTT; CDR3aa: CASSLRGNTEAFF
d_gene: .; j_gene: TRBJ1-6; v_gene: TRBV2; abundance: .; CDR3nt: TGTGCCAGCAACGGAGGTACTTCCTATAATTCACCCCTCCACTTT; CDR3aa: CASNGGTSYNSPLHF
d_gene: .; j_gene: TRBJ1-2; v_gene: TRBV28; abundance: .; CDR3nt: TGTGCGATATATCGACAGTATCTCGGCTACACCTTC; CDR3aa: CAIYRQYLGYTF
d_gene: TRBD1; j_gene: TRBJ1-6; v_gene: TRBV5-4; abundance: .; CDR3nt: TGTGCCAGCAGCTTGGAAGGCAGGGGGCTTTCACCCCTCCACTTT; CDR3aa: CASSLEGRGLSPLHF
d_gene: .; j_gene: TRBJ1-2; v_gene: TRBV7-9; abundance: .; CDR3nt: TGTGCCAGCAGCCAGATCCAGGGGCCTAACTATGGCTACACCTTC; CDR3aa: CASSQIQGPNYGYTF
d_gene: .; j_gene: TRBJ1-1; v_gene: TRBV4-1; abundance: .; CDR3nt: TGCGCCAGCAGCCGGACAGCCCACCCTGGGTCCACTGAAGCTTTCTTT; CDR3aa: CASSRTAHPGSTEAFF
d_gene: .; j_gene: TRBJ2-3; v_gene: TRBV5-5; abundance: .; CDR3nt: TGTGCCAGCAGCTTGGGGCCCAATACAGATACGCAGTATTTT; CDR3aa: CASSLGPNTDTQYF
d_gene: .; j_gene: TRBJ1-1; v_gene: TRBV7-3; abundance: .; CDR3nt: TGTGCCAGCAGTTCGACACTAGACACTGAAGCTTTCTTT; CDR3aa: CASSSTLDTEAFF
d_gene: TRBD1; j_gene: TRBJ2-3; v_gene: TRBV4-1; abundance: .; CDR3nt: TGCGCCAGCAGCCCCCCTCAGGGGGACCGCCTGAGGACGCAGTATTTT; CDR3aa: CASSPPQGDRLRTQYF
d_gene: .; j_gene: TRBJ1-3; v_gene: TRBV4-2; abundance: .; CDR3nt: TGTGCCAGCAGCCGATTACAGGGTTCTGGAAACACCATATATTTT; CDR3aa: CASSRLQGSGNTIYF
d_gene: .; j_gene: TRBJ1-5; v_gene: TRBV5-6; abundance: .; CDR3nt: TGTGCCAGCAGCTTGGGAAGAATCTTCGGTCAGCCCCAGCATTTT; CDR3aa: CASSLGRIFGQPQHF
d_gene: .; j_gene: TRBJ1-6; v_gene: TRBV6-6; abundance: .; CDR3nt: TGTGCCAGCAGTCGCGCTGGCGGAATCAGGGGCTATAATTCACCCCTCCACTTT; CDR3aa: CASSRAGGIRGYNSPLHF
d_gene: TRBD1; j_gene: TRBJ2-2; v_gene: TRBV5-4; abundance: .; CDR3nt: TGTGCCAGCAGCGGGGGTCAGGGGGCGGCCGGGGAGCTGTTTTTT; CDR3aa: CASSGGQGAAGELFF
d_gene: .; j_gene: TRBJ2-5; v_gene: TRBV12-1; abundance: .; CDR3nt: TGTGCCAGCAGCCGGAGGGGCTCCCGGCAGGTGGGAGAGACCCAGTACTTC; CDR3aa: CASSRRGSRQVGETQYF
d_gene: .; j_gene: TRBJ2-7; v_gene: TRBV5-6; abundance: .; CDR3nt: TGTGCCAGCAGCTTGCGGGGAACATTATCCTACGAGCAGTACTTC; CDR3aa: CASSLRGTLSYEQYF
d_gene: .; j_gene: TRBJ1-2; v_gene: TRBV20-1; abundance: .; CDR3nt: TGCAGTGCTAGTACGAGGCGTTTATTCTATGGCTACACCTTC; CDR3aa: CSASTRRLFYGYTF
d_gene: .; j_gene: TRBJ1-1; v_gene: TRBV5-1; abundance: once; CDR3nt: TGCGCCAGCAGCAATTGGGGCATATCGAACACTGAAGCTTTCTTT; CDR3aa: CASSNWGISNTEAFF
d_gene: .; j_gene: TRBJ1-2; v_gene: TRBV7-9; abundance: .; CDR3nt: TGTGCCAGCAGCTTACGACAGGAATGGAATGGCTACACCTTC; CDR3aa: CASSLRQEWNGYTF
d_gene: TRBD1; j_gene: TRBJ2-7; v_gene: TRBV11-1; abundance: .; CDR3nt: TGTGCCAGCAGGCAGGGGGCAGGGTACGAGCAGTACTTC; CDR3aa: CASRQGAGYEQYF
d_gene: TRBD1; j_gene: TRBJ1-1; v_gene: TRBV7-2; abundance: .; CDR3nt: TGTGCCAGCAGCCAGGGACAGGGAAGAAAAACTGAAGCTTTCTTT; CDR3aa: CASSQGQGRKTEAFF
d_gene: .; j_gene: TRBJ2-7; v_gene: TRBV2; abundance: .; CDR3nt: TGTGCCAGCAACCGGGGGGCACCGGAGTACGAGCAGTACTTC; CDR3aa: CASNRGAPEYEQYF
d_gene: .; j_gene: TRBJ1-1; v_gene: TRBV20-1; abundance: .; CDR3nt: TGCAGTGCTAGTTGGGGCGGGGAATGGGGTGAAGCTTTCTTT; CDR3aa: CSASWGGEWGEAFF
d_gene: TRBD1; j_gene: TRBJ1-2; v_gene: TRBV5-6; abundance: .; CDR3nt: TGTGCCAGCAGAAGTGAGGGACAGGGAGACGGCTACACCTTC; CDR3aa: CASRSEGQGDGYTF
d_gene: .; j_gene: TRBJ1-1; v_gene: TRBV12-3/TRBV12-4; abundance: .; CDR3nt: TGTGCCAGCGGGGAGGGTTGGGTCACTGAAGCTTTCTTT; CDR3aa: CASGEGWVTEAFF
d_gene: .; j_gene: TRBJ1-6; v_gene: TRBV3-1/TRBV3-2; abundance: .; CDR3nt: TGTGCCAGACAAACGGGGGGGGCCGCGAATTCACCCCTCCACTTT; CDR3aa: CARQTGGAANSPLHF
d_gene: .; j_gene: TRBJ1-2; v_gene: TRBV4-2; abundance: once; CDR3nt: TGTGCCAGCAGCCAATCCAGGGGAGACTATGGCTACACCTTC; CDR3aa: CASSQSRGDYGYTF
d_gene: TRBD2; j_gene: TRBJ2-3; v_gene: TRBV7-6; abundance: .; CDR3nt: TGTGCCAGCAGCCCGGGACTAGCGGGGGGTCGGCCAGATACGCAGTATTTT; CDR3aa: CASSPGLAGGRPDTQYF
d_gene: TRBD2; j_gene: TRBJ2-3; v_gene: TRBV28; abundance: .; CDR3nt: TGTGCCAGCAGTCCATGGGGTAGCGGGGGGGCAGGAGATACGCAGTATTTT; CDR3aa: CASSPWGSGGAGDTQYF
d_gene: TRBD1; j_gene: TRBJ1-6; v_gene: TRBV11-2; abundance: .; CDR3nt: TGTGCCAGCAGCTTAGAACAGGGGGCAGGCTATAATTCACCCCTCCACTTT; CDR3aa: CASSLEQGAGYNSPLHF